The 30 T cell receptor beta chains below all came from one sample that was sequenced in a study of read filtering for tumor transcriptome and immune sequencing. This library used roughly 430 ng RNA and molecular barcoded adaptors spanning alpha/delta and beta/gamma chains. One entry per CDR3 protein results from TCRdb running MiXCR on the reads. The sample lists about 23,000 distinct CDR3 sequences; roughly 15% were seen once. Sequenced material: a population of CD138-negative cells sorted from bone marrow. These receptor sequences come from a donor aged 40 or over with multiple myeloma.

This clonotype has more than one count but fewer than ten. V usage is TRBV19 and J usage is TRBJ2-7, with D perhaps TRBD1 (6 bases). Per the germline V gene, CDR1 is LNHDA and CDR2 is SQIVND (reference sequence). Trimming left V 3 bases short and J 3 bases short, with 9 bases between. This CDR3 spans 13 amino acids. The CDR3 DNA follows: TGTGCCAGTAGTATGAGGGGGAGCTACGAGCAGTACTTC. Translating gives CASSMRGSYEQYF.

In this sample, this clonotype turned up a few times. A much more abundant neighbour one base away suggests this may be a read error. The chain joins TRBV18 to TRBJ2-7; 13 nucleotides line up with TRBD2. With V trimmed by 5 bases and J by 2 bases, 12 bases remained unmatched. CDR1 is KGHSH, CDR2 LQKENI, per germline. The CDR3 has 18 residues. CDR3 nucleotides: TGTGCCAGCTCATCCGGACTAGCGGGAGTGGGAAGCCCCTACGAGCAGTACTTC. It codes for CASSSGLAGVGSPYEQYF.

This clonotype was detected ten times or more. The chain uses TRBV4-1 and TRBJ2-5; D tentatively reads TRBD1 or TRBD2 (6 bases each). The CDR3 extends over 18 amino acids. V was trimmed by 1 base and J by 5 bases, leaving 23 bases between them. Per germline, CDR1 MGHRA and CDR2 YSYEKL. The CDR3, as DNA: TGCGCCAGCAGCCAAGGGCCCGAATTGGGGGGCTTGGCGGAGACCCAGTACTTC. Its protein is CASSQGPELGGLAETQYF.

This clonotype was seen a few times. The chain carries TRBV30 and TRBJ1-1; unclear D gene. The CDR3 length is 13 residues. Germline V gene data show CDR1 as GTSNPN and CDR2 as SVGIG (reference sequence). V lost 2 bases to trimming and J lost 1 base, with 8 bases between them. The CDR3, as DNA: TGTGCCTGGAGTAGGACGGCGAACACTGAAGCTTTCTTT. Protein: CAWSRTANTEAFF. The whole variable domain, remainder taken from reference TRBV30 and TRBJ1-1, is SQTIHQWPATLVQPVGSPLSLECTVEGTSNPNLYWYRQAAGRGLQLLFYSVGIGQISSEVPQNLSASRPQDRQFILSSKKLLLSDSGFYLCAWSRTANTEAFFGQGTRLTVV.

This clonotype is categorized as medium-sized. The rearrangement links TRBV28 to TRBJ1-1, with D unclear. The CDR3 has 11 amino acids. The V gene's germline CDR1 is MDHEN and CDR2 SYDVKM. V was cut by 10 bases and J by 0 bases, with 6 bases left in between. CDR3 amino acids: CATKLNTEAFF. The CDR3 DNA follows: TGTGCCACCAAACTGAACACTGAAGCTTTCTTT.

In the case of this clonotype: A much more abundant neighbour one base away suggests this may be a read error. The V call is TRBV4-1, the J call TRBJ1-5; no reliable D call. This CDR3 comprises 14 residues. Germline V CDR1 and CDR2: MGHRA, YSYEKL. This CDR3 reads CGSSKGGGNQPQHF. The CDR3 DNA reads as TGCGGCAGCAGCAAGGGTGGAGGTAATCAGCCCCAGCATTTT.

Ten or more counts support this clonotype. V usage is TRBV7-9 and J usage is TRBJ2-1; D remains ambiguous. V was shortened by 2 bases and J by 0 bases, with 8 bases between the two germline ends. CDR3 length: 15 residues. CDR1 is SEHNR and CDR2 is FQNEAQ in the germline V gene (reference sequence). The CDR3 reads CASSLMIYSYNEQFF. The CDR3 DNA follows: TGTGCCAGCAGCTTAATGATTTACTCCTACAATGAGCAGTTCTTC. The full variable domain, with the rest looked up from reference TRBV7-9 and TRBJ2-1, is DTGVSQNPRHKITKRGQNVTFRCDPISEHNRLYWYRQTLGQGPEFLTYFQNEAQLEKSRLLSDRFSAERPKGSFSTLEIQRTEQGDSAMYLCASSLMIYSYNEQFFGPGTRLTVL.

The CDR3: CASSLRSGGYNEQFF. In DNA, the CDR3 is TGTGCCAGCAGCTTAAGATCCGGGGGGTACAATGAGCAGTTCTTC. The chain couples TRBV7-2 to TRBJ2-1, with 7 bases aligning to TRBD2. This CDR3 spans 15 amino acids. In germline, CDR1 is SGHTA, CDR2 FQGNSA. With 2 bases clipped from V and 4 bases from J, the junction kept 5 bases outside the gene matches. Variable domain in full (rest from reference TRBV7-2 and TRBJ2-1): GAGVSQSPSNKVTEKGKDVELRCDPISGHTALYWYRQSLGQGLEFLIYFQGNSAPDKSGLPSDRFSAERTGGSVSTLTIQRTQQEDSAVYLCASSLRSGGYNEQFFGPGTRLTVL.

The chain employs TRBV27 and TRBJ2-2, with unresolved D. The CDR3 is made up of 14 amino acids. Germline values: CDR1 MNHEY, CDR2 SMNVEV (reference sequence). Trimming took 1 base from V and 1 from J, leaving 4 bases between them. The CDR3 DNA reads as TGTGCCAGCAGTTTATTGGGGAACACCGGGGAGCTGTTTTTT. It encodes CASSLLGNTGELFF.

This clonotype appeared many times. With a much larger clone just one base away, this may be a read error. The V and J genes are TRBV29-1 and TRBJ2-1; no clear D gene. The V gene's germline CDR1 is SQVTM and CDR2 ANQGSEA. The CDR3 runs 12 residues. In DNA form, the CDR3 reads TGCAGCGTTTCTGGGCCCTACAATGTGCAGTTCTTC. Protein: CSVSGPYNVQFF.

Regarding this clonotype: A far bigger clonotype differs at one base, so this is likely a read error. V is TRBV10-3 and J is TRBJ2-5, with D hard to call. The CDR3 has 13 amino acids. Germline CDR1 reads ENHRY; CDR2 reads SYGVKD. The DNA of the CDR3 is TGTGCCAGCAGTGGGCCAGCGAAAGAGACCCAGTACTTC. This encodes CASSGPAKETQYF.

This clonotype was found many times. CDR3 coding DNA: TGCAGTGCCAAGAAGCATGCCCGGGACAGGGGGTTGAAGCAGTACTTC. It yields the protein CSAKKHARDRGLKQYF. The chain has TRBV20-1 and TRBJ2-7; 11 nucleotides agree with TRBD1. V dropped 6 bases and J dropped 8; count of bases not matched to a gene: 18. From germline, CDR1 is DFQATT and CDR2 SNEGSKA (reference sequence). This CDR3 is 16 amino acids long.

This clonotype was picked up many times. V usage is TRBV28 and J usage is TRBJ2-7, with D uncertain. Germline lookup yields CDR1 MDHEN and CDR2 SYDVKM. The CDR3 has 12 amino acids. V lost 7 bases to trimming and J lost 6 bases, with 13 bases between them. CDR3 residues: CASTEPLGEQYF. CDR3 DNA sequence: TGTGCCAGCACCGAGCCCTTGGGCGAGCAGTACTTC.

This clonotype appeared many times. This chain uses TRBV7-9 with TRBJ2-3; D remains unclear. From germline, CDR1 is SEHNR and CDR2 FQNEAQ (reference sequence). V was shortened by 9 bases and J by 4 bases, with 11 bases between the two germline ends. The length of the CDR3 is 12 residues. The CDR3 is CASSFLADTQYF. The DNA of the CDR3 is TGTGCCAGTTCCTTTTTGGCAGATACGCAGTATTTT.

V gene TRBV18 combines with J gene TRBJ2-2, with D uncertain. The V gene lost 4 bases and the J gene lost 2 bases, with 8 bases spanning the gap. The V gene's germline CDR1 is KGHSH and CDR2 LQKENI. This CDR3 has 14 amino acids. CDR3: CASSLDKNTGELFF. CDR3 DNA: TGTGCCAGCTCACTTGACAAAAACACCGGGGAGCTGTTTTTT.

In this sample, this clonotype turned up a few times. This may be a read error, as it is one base from a much larger clone. V is TRBV6-5 and J is TRBJ1-5; D not certain. The ends were cut back, 6 bases at V and 4 bases at J, with 10 bases in the middle. Germline loops: CDR1 MNHEY, CDR2 SVGAGI. CDR3 length equals 13 residues. The DNA of the CDR3 is TGTGCCAGCAGACCTCACGGGAATCAGCCCCAGCATTTT. It codes for CASRPHGNQPQHF.

This clonotype has at least ten counts. The V gene is TRBV28, the J gene TRBJ2-7, with D maybe TRBD1 (6 bases). The CDR3 extends over 13 amino acids. V shed 9 bases and J shed 3 bases, with 15 bases lying between them. CDR1 is MDHEN and CDR2 is SYDVKM in the germline V gene. The CDR3 sequence is CASAGTHDYEQYF. CDR3 coding DNA: TGTGCCAGTGCCGGGACACACGACTACGAGCAGTACTTC.

The gene calls are TRBV18 and TRBJ1-2, with TRBD1 as a possible D gene (5 bases). V gave up 3 bases and J gave up 2 bases, with 13 bases separating them. The V gene's germline CDR1 is KGHSH and CDR2 LQKENI. The CDR3 has 15 amino acids. CDR3: CASSPGTDANYGYTF. CDR3 DNA: TGTGCCAGCTCACCCGGGACGGACGCCAACTATGGCTACACCTTC.

This clonotype was seen a few times. The V gene is TRBV18, the J gene TRBJ1-3; D call uncertain. The CDR3 length is 16 residues. Germline CDR1 and CDR2: KGHSH and LQKENI. The germline V and J ends were trimmed by 0 bases and 0 bases, with 9 bases remaining between them. CDR3 DNA sequence: TGTGCCAGCTCACCACCGGTGGGTTTCTCTGGAAACACCATATATTTT. Translated, it gives CASSPPVGFSGNTIYF.

This clonotype has at least ten counts. The V and J genes are TRBV18 and TRBJ2-7; D not certain. V gave up 6 bases and J gave up 3 bases, with 18 bases separating them. Germline V CDR1 and CDR2: KGHSH, LQKENI. The CDR3 is made up of 15 amino acids. CDR3 sequence (DNA): TGTGCCAGCTCGCCATCGGTGGCAGGAGACTACGAGCAGTACTTC. This codes for CASSPSVAGDYEQYF.

This clonotype turned up a few times. The chain has TRBV14 and TRBJ2-1; TRBD2 matches at 11 bases. Germline lookup yields CDR1 SGHDN and CDR2 FVKESK. The CDR3 totals 15 residues. The ends lost 2 bases at V and 5 bases at J; junction bases unmatched: 2. The CDR3 region is CASSQTSGRDNEQFF. As DNA, the CDR3 is TGTGCCAGCAGCCAAACTAGCGGGAGAGACAATGAGCAGTTCTTC.

The table lists this clonotype with a few counts. Possible read error: a much larger clone is one base away. The rearrangement links TRBV11-2 to TRBJ2-3; 7 positions match TRBD1. Unmatched junction bases numbered 9, after V lost 4 bases and J lost 8 bases. The CDR3 loop spans 14 amino acids. CDR1 is SGHAT, CDR2 FQNNGV, per germline. CDR3 loop: CASSSQGERGTQYF. CDR3 sequence (DNA): TGTGCCAGCAGCTCCCAGGGGGAGAGAGGTACGCAGTATTTT.

This clonotype occurred many times. The rearrangement links TRBV11-2 to TRBJ2-1; 7 bases are shared with TRBD1. J gave up 1 base and V 0 bases, and 0 bases lay outside the gene matches. The CDR3 contains 15 residues. The germline gives CDR1 SGHAT, CDR2 FQNNGV. The CDR3 reads CASSLETGSYNEQFF. The CDR3 DNA sequence: TGTGCCAGCAGCTTAGAGACAGGGTCCTACAATGAGCAGTTCTTC.

With respect to this clonotype: A far bigger clonotype differs at one base, so this is likely a read error. The rearrangement uses TRBV7-2 and TRBJ2-7; D is ambiguous. This CDR3 is 11 amino acids long. Germline V gene sequence: CDR1 SGHTA, CDR2 FQGNSA. CDR3 sequence (DNA): TGTGTCAGCAGCTTGGAATACGAGCAGTACTTC. Translation gives CVSSLEYEQYF.

This clonotype was recorded many times. CDR3 in DNA: TGTGCCAGCAACCCAACGTCGGGGATTGATGGCTACACCTTC. Translating it yields CASNPTSGIDGYTF. The chain is built from TRBV7-9 and TRBJ1-2; no definite D call. Germline V gene lookup returns CDR1 SEHNR and CDR2 FQNEAQ (reference sequence). This CDR3 contains 14 residues. The germline V and J ends were trimmed by 7 bases and 6 bases, with 18 bases remaining between them.

Comment on this clonotype: At one end the junction does not follow the germline gene, possibly because of a read error. The CDR3 sequence is CASSLESGVGDTRYF. The CDR3 bases are TGCGCCAGCAGCTTGGAATCAGGAGTGGGAGATACGCGGTATTTT. This chain connects TRBV5-1 to TRBJ2-3; D might be TRBD2 (5 bases). Germline CDR1 reads SGHRS; CDR2 reads YFSETQ. The CDR3 runs to 15 residues. The full variable domain, with the rest looked up from reference TRBV5-1 and TRBJ2-3, is KAGVTQTPRYLIKTRGQQVTLSCSPISGHRSVSWYQQTPGQGLQFLFEYFSETQRNKGNFPGRFSGRQFSNSRSEMNVSTLELGDSALYLCASSLESGVGDTRYFGPGTRLTVL.

Ten or more counts support this clonotype. The CDR3 protein is CASSLGGTGGRTDTQYF. Written as DNA, the CDR3 is TGTGCCAGCAGCTTAGGCGGGACAGGGGGACGCACAGATACGCAGTATTTT. The rearrangement joins TRBV7-9 to TRBJ2-3, with 11 bases that match TRBD1. The CDR3 runs to 17 residues. Germline CDR1 and CDR2: SEHNR and FQNEAQ (reference sequence). V was pared by 1 base and J by 1 base, with 4 bases of the junction left unmatched.

The J gene is TRBJ1-4, the V gene TRBV7-2; D remains unclear. The CDR3 sequence is 13 residues long. CDR1 and CDR2 from the germline V gene are SGHTA and FQGNSA. The ends were cut back, 5 bases at V and 7 bases at J, with 11 bases in the middle. In DNA, the CDR3 is TGTGCCAGCAGCGGGCGGCGTGGTGAAAAACTGTTTTTT. Translating it yields CASSGRRGEKLFF. The full variable domain, its missing parts supplied by reference TRBV7-2 and TRBJ1-4, is GAGVSQSPSNKVTEKGKDVELRCDPISGHTALYWYRQSLGQGLEFLIYFQGNSAPDKSGLPSDRFSAERTGGSVSTLTIQRTQQEDSAVYLCASSGRRGEKLFFGSGTQLSVL.

The sample holds many counts of this clonotype. CDR3 nucleotides: TGTGCCAGCAGTCAACAGGGGAATAATGAAAAACTGTTTTTT. Translation: CASSQQGNNEKLFF. The J gene is TRBJ1-4, the V gene TRBV28; TRBD1 matches at 7 bases. Germline CDR1 MDHEN, CDR2 SYDVKM. V shed 5 bases and J 4 bases; nucleotides not matched to a gene: 4. This CDR3 is built from 14 residues.

This clonotype was counted a few times. The chain couples TRBV20-1 to TRBJ2-5, with 8 bases lining up with TRBD1. The CDR3 covers 14 residues. Germline V lookup: CDR1 DFQATT, CDR2 SNEGSKA (reference sequence). V lost 0 bases, J lost 5 bases, and 5 bases stayed unmatched. This CDR3 reads CSARDDRGSETQYF. The CDR3, as DNA: TGCAGTGCTAGAGACGACAGGGGTTCCGAGACCCAGTACTTC.